What follows describes a single TCR beta chain. The same CDR3 also results from other DNA sequences found in this sample. The source of the sample is a study of blood T cell repertoires in COVID-19. Across the whole study: PBMCs, B-cell-depleted T cells, or T cells provided the cDNA or gDNA that made up the material.

As originally analysed: The authors estimated nucleated cell counts from reference gene primer amplification. Clones were sequenced by immunoSEQ multiplex PCR, and TCRdb holds only the in-frame ones, with some missing. Clonal size and the V and J genes are those of that table, whereas D and trimming came from the DNA. The data contain 150,000 to 200,000 clones, roughly 87% of them singletons. This CDR3 has 11 amino acids. Between the trimmed V and J ends, which lost 6 bases and 0 bases, there was a span of 5 bases. Germline CDR1 and CDR2: DFQATT and SNEGSKA (reference sequence). The TCR comes from a human donor in a cohort sampled during active COVID-19. Source material: peripheral blood. The rearrangement links TRBV20-1 to TRBJ2-5; no clear D gene. CDR3 region: CSARDQETQYF. The CDR3 DNA reads as TGCAGTGCCCGGGACCAAGAGACCCAGTACTTC.